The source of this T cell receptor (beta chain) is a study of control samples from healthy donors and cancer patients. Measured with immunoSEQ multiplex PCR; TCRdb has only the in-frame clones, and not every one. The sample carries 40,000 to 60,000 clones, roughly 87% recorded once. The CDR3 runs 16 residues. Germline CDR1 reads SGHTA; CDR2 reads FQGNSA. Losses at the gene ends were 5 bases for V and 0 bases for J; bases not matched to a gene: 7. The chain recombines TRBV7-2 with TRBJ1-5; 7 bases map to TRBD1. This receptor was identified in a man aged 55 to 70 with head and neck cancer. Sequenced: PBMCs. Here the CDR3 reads CASSTLTGLSNQPQHF. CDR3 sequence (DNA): TGTGCCAGCAGCACCCTGACAGGGCTTAGCAATCAGCCCCAGCATTTT.